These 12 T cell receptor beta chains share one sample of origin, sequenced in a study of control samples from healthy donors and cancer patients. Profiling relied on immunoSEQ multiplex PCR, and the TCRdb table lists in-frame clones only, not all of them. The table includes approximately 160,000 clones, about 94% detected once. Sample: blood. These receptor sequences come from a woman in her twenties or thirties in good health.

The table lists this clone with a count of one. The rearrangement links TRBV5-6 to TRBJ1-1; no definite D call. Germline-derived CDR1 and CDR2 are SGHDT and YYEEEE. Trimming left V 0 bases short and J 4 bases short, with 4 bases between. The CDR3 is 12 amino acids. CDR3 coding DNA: TGTGCCAGCAGCTTGGGGAGCACTGAAGCTTTCTTT. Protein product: CASSLGSTEAFF.

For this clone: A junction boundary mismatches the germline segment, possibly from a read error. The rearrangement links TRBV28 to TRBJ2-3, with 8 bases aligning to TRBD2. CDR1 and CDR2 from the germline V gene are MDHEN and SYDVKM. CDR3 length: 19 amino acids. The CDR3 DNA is TGTGCCAGCAGTCTATGCCGGGTGTCTAGCGGGTCAGGCACAGATACGCAGTATTTT. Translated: CASSLCRVSSGSGTDTQYF.

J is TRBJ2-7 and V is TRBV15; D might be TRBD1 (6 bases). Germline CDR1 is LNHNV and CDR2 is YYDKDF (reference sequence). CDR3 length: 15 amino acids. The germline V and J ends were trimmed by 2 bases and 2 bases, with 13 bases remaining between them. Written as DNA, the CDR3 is TGTGCCACCAGCAGACCCCAGGGACATCCCTACGAGCAGTACTTC. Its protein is CATSRPQGHPYEQYF.

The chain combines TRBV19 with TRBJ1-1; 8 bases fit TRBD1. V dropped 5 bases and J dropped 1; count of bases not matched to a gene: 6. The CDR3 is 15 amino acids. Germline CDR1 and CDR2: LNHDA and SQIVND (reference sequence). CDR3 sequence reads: CASSGPGQANTEAFF. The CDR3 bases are TGTGCCAGTAGTGGGCCGGGACAGGCGAACACTGAAGCTTTCTTT.

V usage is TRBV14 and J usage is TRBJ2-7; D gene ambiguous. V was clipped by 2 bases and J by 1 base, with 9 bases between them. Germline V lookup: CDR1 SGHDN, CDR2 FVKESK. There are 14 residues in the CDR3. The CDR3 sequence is CASSQNRYSYEQYF. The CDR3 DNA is TGTGCCAGCAGCCAAAACCGCTATTCCTACGAGCAGTACTTC.

CDR3: CASSQWSYEQYF. CDR3 sequence (DNA): TGTGCCAGCAGCCAATGGAGCTACGAGCAGTACTTC. The chain recombines TRBV16 with TRBJ2-7, with D uncertain. V dropped 1 base and J dropped 3 bases, with 4 bases sitting between them. Per germline, CDR1 KGHSY and CDR2 FQNENV. The CDR3 has 12 residues.

The CDR3: CASSHRTSGSPYEQYF. In nucleotides, the CDR3 is TGCGCCAGCAGCCACCGGACTAGCGGATCTCCTTACGAGCAGTACTTC. The chain recombines TRBV4-1 with TRBJ2-7; 10 bases line up with TRBD2. Germline lookup yields CDR1 MGHRA and CDR2 YSYEKL. The CDR3 runs 16 residues. J was trimmed by 4 bases and V by 3 bases; bases with no gene match: 9.

CDR3 DNA: TGTGCCAGCAGCCAAGGGGTACGCGGGGGTTATCAAGAGACCCAGTACTTC. Its protein is CASSQGVRGGYQETQYF. The chain employs TRBV3-1 (or the pseudogene TRBV3-2) and TRBJ2-5; TRBD2 matches at 7 bases. CDR1 and CDR2 (germline): LGHDT, YNNKEL (reference sequence). This CDR3 contains 17 residues. V trimming: 1 base; J trimming: 2 bases; junction bases outside the gene matches: 10.

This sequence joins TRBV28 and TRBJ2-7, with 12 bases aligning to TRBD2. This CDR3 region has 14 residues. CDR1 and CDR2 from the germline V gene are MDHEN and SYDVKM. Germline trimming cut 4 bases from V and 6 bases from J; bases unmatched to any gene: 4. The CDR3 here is CASSSMTSGGEQYF. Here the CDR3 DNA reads TGTGCCAGCAGTTCCATGACTAGCGGGGGCGAGCAGTACTTC.

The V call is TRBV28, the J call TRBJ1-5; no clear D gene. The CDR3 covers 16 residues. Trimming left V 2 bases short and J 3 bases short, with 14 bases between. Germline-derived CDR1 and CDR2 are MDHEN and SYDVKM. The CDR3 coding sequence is TGTGCCAGCAGTTTAGGGCCGAGGGTAGCCAATCAGCCCCAGCATTTT. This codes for CASSLGPRVANQPQHF.

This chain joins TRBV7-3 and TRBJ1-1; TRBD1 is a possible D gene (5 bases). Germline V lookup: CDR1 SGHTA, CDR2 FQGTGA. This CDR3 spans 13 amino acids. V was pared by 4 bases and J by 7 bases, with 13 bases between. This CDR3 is CASSSWDGDEAFF. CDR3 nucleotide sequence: TGTGCCAGCAGCTCCTGGGACGGGGATGAAGCTTTCTTT. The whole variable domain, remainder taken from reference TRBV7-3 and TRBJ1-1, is GAGVSQTPSNKVTEKGKYVELRCDPISGHTALYWYRQSLGQGPEFLIYFQGTGAADDSGLPNDRFFAVRPEGSVSTLKIQRTERGDSAVYLCASSSWDGDEAFFGQGTRLTVV.

The CDR3 DNA is TGTGCCAGCAGCCGCAGGCCCCACTCTGGGGCCAACGTCCTGACTTTC. It specifies CASSRRPHSGANVLTF. V and J are TRBV7-6 and TRBJ2-6; D is unresolved. The CDR3 runs 16 residues. Deletions cut 5 bases from V and 0 bases from J, with 11 bases between. The germline CDR1 and CDR2 sequences are SGHVS and FNYEAQ.